Listed below are T cell receptor beta chains from one sample, sequenced in a study of OX40 agonist ivuxolimab in advanced cancers. The data were produced by immunoSEQ multiplex PCR, yet TCRdb's version contains in-frame clones alone and is incomplete. The repertoire holds 74,000 or so clones, more than 85% seen once, with roughly an eighth in the top ten. The sequencing here drew on CD4+ or CD8+ T cells sorted from blood, taken in a trial of the OX40 agonist ivuxolimab. The receptors were sampled from an adult with an advanced solid tumor such as melanoma, head and neck, liver or kidney cancer. The CDR3 runs from the conserved cysteine through the conserved F or W. A D gene is named only where the DNA matches it firmly. Where a row states a size, it is once, few, many or the class of an expanded clone; other rows omit it.

V: TRBV2
size: NA
J: TRBJ1-3
length: 14
D: NA
DNA: TGTGCCAGCACTGGGGTGAGCTCTGGAAACACCATATATTTT
CDR3: CASTGVSSGNTIYF

V: TRBV6-6
size: NA
J: TRBJ1-3
length: 12
D: NA
DNA: TGTGCCAGCAGCCCCTCTGGAAACACCATATATTTT
CDR3: CASSPSGNTIYF

V: TRBV11-2
size: NA
J: TRBJ2-5
length: 15
D: NA
DNA: TGTGCCAGCAGCTTAGAGGCCGGGGTATTGCAGACCCAGTACTTC
CDR3: CASSLEAGVLQTQYF

V: TRBV10-3
size: NA
J: TRBJ1-6
length: 16
D: NA
DNA: TGTGCCATCAGCACTGACAGGACCCGCTATAATTCACCCCTCCACTTT
CDR3: CAISTDRTRYNSPLHF

V: TRBV7-9
size: NA
J: TRBJ1-6
length: 12
D: NA
DNA: TGTGCCAGCAGCTTGCGTAATTCACCCCTCCACTTT
CDR3: CASSLRNSPLHF

V: TRBV5-1
size: NA
J: TRBJ2-7
length: 14
D: NA
DNA: TGCGCCAGCACCTGGGACCTGAGCTCCTACGAGCAGTACTTC
CDR3: CASTWDLSSYEQYF

V: TRBV19
size: few
J: TRBJ2-1
length: 15
D: TRBD1
DNA: TGTGCCAGTAGTATAGGACAGGGGGCAGGCAATGAGCAGTTCTTC
CDR3: CASSIGQGAGNEQFF

V: TRBV6-6
size: NA
J: TRBJ1-2
length: 15
D: NA
DNA: TGTGCCAGCAGACCCTTGACGGGGGTTAACTATGGCTACACCTTC
CDR3: CASRPLTGVNYGYTF

V: TRBV5-1
size: NA
J: TRBJ2-2
length: 15
D: TRBD1
DNA: TGCGCCAGCAGCCCTGGACAGGGGAGGACCGGGGAGCTGTTTTTT
CDR3: CASSPGQGRTGELFF

V: TRBV7-3
size: once
J: TRBJ2-5
length: 15
D: TRBD2
DNA: TGTGCCAGCAGCGACCTAGCGGGAGGCGTGGAGACCCAGTACTTC
CDR3: CASSDLAGGVETQYF

V: TRBV11-2
size: NA
J: TRBJ1-2
length: 16
D: NA
DNA: TGTGCCAGCACCTCTGCCTCCCTAGGGGCTAACTATGGCTACACCTTC
CDR3: CASTSASLGANYGYTF

V: TRBV2
size: NA
J: TRBJ2-3
length: 16
D: NA
DNA: TGTGCCAGCAGTGACGGACCCCTCGGGGTCACAGATACGCAGTATTTT
CDR3: CASSDGPLGVTDTQYF

V: TRBV12-5
size: NA
J: TRBJ1-2
length: 13
D: TRBD1
DNA: TGTGCTAGTGTCGGACAGGGACCTATTGGCTACACCTTC
CDR3: CASVGQGPIGYTF

V: TRBV28
size: NA
J: TRBJ2-3
length: 17
D: TRBD1
DNA: TGTGCCAGCAGTTACCCCGGGACAGGACCGATCACAGATACGCAGTATTTT
CDR3: CASSYPGTGPITDTQYF

V: TRBV7-9
size: NA
J: TRBJ1-2
length: 15
D: TRBD1
DNA: TGTGCCAGCAGCTATTATTCAGGGGGGAGCTATGGCTACACCTTC
CDR3: CASSYYSGGSYGYTF

V: TRBV6-5
size: NA
J: TRBJ2-2
length: 14
D: NA
DNA: TGTGCCAGCAGTTACCAGGGCGCCACCGGGGAGCTGTTTTTT
CDR3: CASSYQGATGELFF

V: TRBV19
size: NA
J: TRBJ1-1
length: 11
D: NA
DNA: TGTGCCACCGCGGCGAACACTGAAGCTTTCTTT
CDR3: CATAANTEAFF

V: TRBV19
size: NA
J: TRBJ2-7
length: 15
D: NA
DNA: TGTGCCAGTAGTATAGGGGAGGTTCCTTCCTACGAGCAGTACTTC
CDR3: CASSIGEVPSYEQYF

V: TRBV9
size: NA
J: TRBJ2-3
length: 15
D: NA
DNA: TGTGCCAGCACCACGACGGGGGGCCTCACAGATACGCAGTATTTT
CDR3: CASTTTGGLTDTQYF

V: TRBV7-3
size: NA
J: TRBJ2-1
length: 17
D: NA
DNA: TGTGCCAGCAGCCTCCGACCTTTGGGGGGTTCCTACAATGAGCAGTTCTTC
CDR3: CASSLRPLGGSYNEQFF

V: TRBV29-1
size: NA
J: TRBJ1-2
length: 15
D: TRBD1
DNA: TGCAGCGTCGAAAGAGGACAGGGACGAAAGTATGGCTACACCTTC
CDR3: CSVERGQGRKYGYTF

V: TRBV19
size: NA
J: TRBJ1-1
length: 14
D: NA
DNA: TGTGCCAGTACCCTGGGGGGGGGAGGCACTGAAGCTTTCTTT
CDR3: CASTLGGGGTEAFF

V: TRBV6-5
size: once
J: TRBJ1-1
length: 13
D: NA
DNA: TGTGCCAGCAGTTATAGCAAAACCTTTGAAGCTTTCTTT
CDR3: CASSYSKTFEAFF

V: TRBV11-2
size: NA
J: TRBJ2-7
length: 12
D: NA
DNA: TGTGCCAGCAGCTTAGTTAGCTACGAGCAGTACTTC
CDR3: CASSLVSYEQYF

V: TRBV19
size: few
J: TRBJ2-7
length: 14
D: TRBD1
DNA: TGTGCCAGTAGTATAGGACAGGGGACCTACGAGCAGTACTTC
CDR3: CASSIGQGTYEQYF

V: TRBV10-1
size: NA
J: TRBJ2-7
length: 13
D: NA
DNA: TGCGCCAGCAGTGCCGGGACCTCCTACGAGCAGTACTTC
CDR3: CASSAGTSYEQYF

V: TRBV28
size: once
J: TRBJ1-4
length: 16
D: TRBD1
DNA: TGTGCCAGCAGTTTATACAGGGGGACGACTAATGAAAAACTGTTTTTT
CDR3: CASSLYRGTTNEKLFF

V: TRBV2
size: NA
J: TRBJ2-7
length: 17
D: NA
DNA: TGTGCCAGCAGTGTAATATTGGGGGCGGCGGCGGTCTACGAGCAGTACTTC
CDR3: CASSVILGAAAVYEQYF

V: TRBV19
size: NA
J: TRBJ2-5
length: 13
D: NA
DNA: TGTGCCAGTAGTTTCACAGGGAAGGAGACCCAGTACTTC
CDR3: CASSFTGKETQYF

V: TRBV11-1
size: NA
J: TRBJ2-1
length: 17
D: TRBD2
DNA: TGTGCCAGCAGCCCGTACCGAGGAGCGGGAAGCGACAATGAGCAGTTCTTC
CDR3: CASSPYRGAGSDNEQFF

V: TRBV10-3
size: NA
J: TRBJ2-7
length: 14
D: NA
DNA: TGTGCCATCAGTGAGGAAACAGGGCTGCGCGAGCAGTACTTC
CDR3: CAISEETGLREQYF

V: TRBV4-1
size: NA
J: TRBJ2-5
length: 15
D: NA
DNA: TGCGCCAGCAGCCGCCTCTTTGGAGGGTCGGAGACCCAGTACTTC
CDR3: CASSRLFGGSETQYF

V: TRBV4-3
size: NA
J: TRBJ1-1
length: 17
D: NA
DNA: TGCGCCAGCAGCCAAGATCTCAGGGCAGGGGTGAACACTGAAGCTTTCTTT
CDR3: CASSQDLRAGVNTEAFF

V: TRBV2
size: NA
J: TRBJ1-2
length: 12
D: NA
DNA: TGTGCCAGGGGGCTGAACTACTATGGCTACACCTTC
CDR3: CARGLNYYGYTF

V: TRBV6-5
size: once
J: TRBJ2-7
length: 14
D: TRBD2
DNA: TGTGCCAGCAGTCAAAGTGGGGCCGGGGGGGAGCAGTACTTC
CDR3: CASSQSGAGGEQYF

V: TRBV2
size: NA
J: TRBJ2-3
length: 16
D: TRBD2
DNA: TGTGCCAGCAGTCTACCGACTAGCGGGGCCACAGATACGCAGTATTTT
CDR3: CASSLPTSGATDTQYF

V: TRBV5-6
size: NA
J: TRBJ2-3
length: 14
D: NA
DNA: TGTGCCAGCAGCTTATGGGGGGAGACAGATACGCAGTATTTT
CDR3: CASSLWGETDTQYF

V: TRBV18
size: once
J: TRBJ2-1
length: 23
D: TRBD1
DNA: TGTGCCAGCTCACCACCGGACAGGGGCTCCAGGAGGGAACGAGGTGACCATTACAATGAGCAGTTCTTC
CDR3: CASSPPDRGSRRERGDHYNEQFF

V: TRBV5-8
size: NA
J: TRBJ2-7
length: 15
D: TRBD1
DNA: TGTGCCAGCAGCCTTCCGGGACAGGGGTTCTACGAGCAGTACTTC
CDR3: CASSLPGQGFYEQYF

V: TRBV7-2
size: NA
J: TRBJ2-3
length: 13
D: NA
DNA: TGTGCCAGCAGCCCCGGGGGTGAAGATACGCAGTATTTT
CDR3: CASSPGGEDTQYF

V: TRBV4-1
size: NA
J: TRBJ2-2
length: 15
D: NA
DNA: TGCGCCAGCAGCCAAGCTACGCTAAACACCGGGGAGCTGTTTTTT
CDR3: CASSQATLNTGELFF

V: TRBV2
size: NA
J: TRBJ1-5
length: 17
D: NA
DNA: TGTGCCAGCAGTGAATCTCGTTTCGGGTATAGCAATCAGCCCCAGCATTTT
CDR3: CASSESRFGYSNQPQHF